This TCR beta chain was found in a study of blood T cell repertoires in COVID-19. This CDR3 spans 15 amino acids. V was cut by 4 bases and J by 0 bases, with 12 bases left in between. Per germline, CDR1 MGHRA and CDR2 YSYEKL. Sequencing used immunoSEQ multiplex PCR; TCRdb keeps in-frame clones, though not all of them. Of 260,000 or so clones listed, around 88% are singletons. The source is a man aged 80 or over with acute or convalescent COVID-19. The sequencing sample was made of peripheral blood. V is TRBV4-1 and J is TRBJ2-5; perhaps TRBD2 as D (5 bases). The chain's CDR3 is CASSPSGGYQETQYF. CDR3 nucleotides: TGCGCCAGCAGCCCCAGCGGTGGGTACCAAGAGACCCAGTACTTC.